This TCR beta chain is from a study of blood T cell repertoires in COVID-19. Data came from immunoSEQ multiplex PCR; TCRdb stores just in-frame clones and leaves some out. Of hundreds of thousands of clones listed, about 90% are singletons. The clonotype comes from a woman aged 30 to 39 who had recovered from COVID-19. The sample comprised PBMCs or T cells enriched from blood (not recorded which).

The chain's CDR3 is CASSQGHRGQGANSPLHF. The CDR3 region has the DNA TGCGCCAGCAGTCAAGGGCACCGAGGCCAGGGGGCTAATTCACCCCTCCACTTT. The gene calls are TRBV23-1 and TRBJ1-6; TRBD1 matches 8 bases. TRBV23-1 is identified as an open reading frame with a role that is uncertain. J was trimmed by 6 bases and V by 2 bases; bases with no gene match: 12. This CDR3 has 18 residues.